This T cell receptor (beta chain) was captured in a study of blood T cell repertoires in COVID-19. Across the study: COVID-19 samples, acute and convalescent, were from the United States, Italy and Spain. The cDNA or gDNA used as material had been derived from T cells, B-cell-depleted T cells, or PBMCs.

Original data processing: Estimates of nucleated cell counts were drawn from the amplification of reference gene primers. This table comes from immunoSEQ multiplex PCR, and its TCRdb copy is limited to in-frame clones, with some not included. The V and J calls and clone size were taken over from that table, and D and trimming were inferred from the DNA. The sample includes a few hundred thousand clones, 80% to 85% of them seen just once. A Seattle source enrolled patients during active infection and followed them longitudinally. The TCR sequence derives from a person aged 70 to 79 with COVID-19, enrolled during active disease. The sample comprised peripheral blood.

CDR3 DNA: TGCACCAGCAGCCGACCCGAGCCGGGACTAGCGGGGGCGGGGTCGAGCAATGAGCAGTTCTTC. This encodes CTSSRPEPGLAGAGSSNEQFF. This chain connects TRBV1 to TRBJ2-1; TRBD2, as called in the table, went unchecked against the DNA. TRBV1 is noted as a pseudogene. The CDR3 is made up of 21 amino acids.